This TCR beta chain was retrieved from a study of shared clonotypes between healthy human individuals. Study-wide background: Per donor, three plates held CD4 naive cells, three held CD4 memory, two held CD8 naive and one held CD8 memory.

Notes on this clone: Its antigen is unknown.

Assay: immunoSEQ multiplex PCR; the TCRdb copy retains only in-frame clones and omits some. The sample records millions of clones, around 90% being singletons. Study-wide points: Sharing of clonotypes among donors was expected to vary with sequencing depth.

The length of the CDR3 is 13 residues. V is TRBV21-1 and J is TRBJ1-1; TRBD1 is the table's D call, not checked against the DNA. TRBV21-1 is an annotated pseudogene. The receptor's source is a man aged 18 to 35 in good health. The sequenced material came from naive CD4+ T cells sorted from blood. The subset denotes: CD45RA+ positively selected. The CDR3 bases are TGTGCCAGCAGCATCGACAGGGGTCGGGGAGCTTTCTTT. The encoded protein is CASSIDRGRGAFF.